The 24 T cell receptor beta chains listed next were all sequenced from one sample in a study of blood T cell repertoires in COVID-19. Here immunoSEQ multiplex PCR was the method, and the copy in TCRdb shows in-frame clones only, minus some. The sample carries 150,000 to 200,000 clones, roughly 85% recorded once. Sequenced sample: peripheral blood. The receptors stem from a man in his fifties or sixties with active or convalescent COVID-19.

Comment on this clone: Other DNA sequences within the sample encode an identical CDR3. The CDR3 reads CASSLGDRNTEAFF. CDR3 nucleotides: TGTGCCAGCAGCTTGGGTGACAGGAACACTGAAGCTTTCTTT. The chain couples TRBV7-9 to TRBJ1-1; a possible D gene is TRBD1 (5 bases). V was cut by 3 bases and J by 1 base, with 9 bases left in between. This CDR3 has 14 residues. Germline V lookup: CDR1 SEHNR, CDR2 FQNEAQ (reference sequence). Complete variable domain (other parts from reference TRBV7-9 and TRBJ1-1): DTGVSQNPRHKITKRGQNVTFRCDPISEHNRLYWYRQTLGQGPEFLTYFQNEAQLEKSRLLSDRFSAERPKGSFSTLEIQRTEQGDSAMYLCASSLGDRNTEAFFGQGTRLTVV.

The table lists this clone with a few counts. The CDR3 reads CASSLSGSGDEQFF. The CDR3 DNA is TGTGCCAGCAGCTTAAGCGGGAGCGGCGATGAGCAGTTCTTC. The chain employs TRBV7-9 and TRBJ2-1, with 8 bases aligning to TRBD2. Unmatched junction bases numbered 5, after V lost 2 bases and J lost 8 bases. The germline CDR1 and CDR2 sequences are SEHNR and FQNEAQ (reference sequence). This CDR3 has 14 residues.

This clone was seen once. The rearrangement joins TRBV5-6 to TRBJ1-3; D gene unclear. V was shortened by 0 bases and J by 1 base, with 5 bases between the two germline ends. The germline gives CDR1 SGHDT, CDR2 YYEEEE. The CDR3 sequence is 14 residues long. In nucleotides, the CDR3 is TGTGCCAGCAGCTTGGGTCTTTCTGGAAACACCATATATTTT. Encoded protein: CASSLGLSGNTIYF.

The CDR3 bases are TGTGCCAGCAGCGTGGGACTGACCTCCTACGAGCAGTACTTC. This codes for CASSVGLTSYEQYF. The rearrangement uses TRBV9 and TRBJ2-7; a weak D match, TRBD2 (6 bases). Germline V gives CDR1 SGDLS, CDR2 YYNGEE. V lost 2 bases to trimming and J lost 0 bases, with 9 bases between them. The CDR3 runs to 14 residues. Full variable domain (rest looked up from reference TRBV9 and TRBJ2-7): DSGVTQTPKHLITATGQRVTLRCSPRSGDLSVYWYQQSLDQGLQFLIQYYNGEERAKGNILERFSAQQFPDLHSELNLSSLELGDSALYFCASSVGLTSYEQYFGPGTRLTVT.

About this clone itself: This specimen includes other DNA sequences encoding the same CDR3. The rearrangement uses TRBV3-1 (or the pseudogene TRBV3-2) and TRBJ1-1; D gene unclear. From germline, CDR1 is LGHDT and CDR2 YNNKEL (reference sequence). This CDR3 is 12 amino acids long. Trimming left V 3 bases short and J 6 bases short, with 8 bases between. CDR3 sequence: CASSQGRAEAFF. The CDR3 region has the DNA TGTGCCAGCAGCCAGGGGAGGGCTGAAGCTTTCTTT.

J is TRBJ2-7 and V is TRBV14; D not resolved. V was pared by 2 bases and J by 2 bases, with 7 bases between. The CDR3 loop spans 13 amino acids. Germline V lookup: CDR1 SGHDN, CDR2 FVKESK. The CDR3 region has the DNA TGTGCCAGCAGCCAATCGATAGCCTACGAGCAGTACTTC. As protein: CASSQSIAYEQYF. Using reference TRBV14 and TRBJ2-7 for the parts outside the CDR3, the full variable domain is EAGVTQFPSHSVIEKGQTVTLRCDPISGHDNLYWYRRVMGKEIKFLLHFVKESKQDESGMPNNRFLAERTGGTYSTLKVQPAELEDSGVYFCASSQSIAYEQYFGPGTRLTVT.

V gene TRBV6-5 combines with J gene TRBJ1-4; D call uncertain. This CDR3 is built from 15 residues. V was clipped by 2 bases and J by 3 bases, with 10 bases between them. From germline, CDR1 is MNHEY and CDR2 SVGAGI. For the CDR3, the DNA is TGTGCCAGCAGTTACGCGGGCCTTTCTAATGAAAAACTGTTTTTT. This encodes CASSYAGLSNEKLFF.

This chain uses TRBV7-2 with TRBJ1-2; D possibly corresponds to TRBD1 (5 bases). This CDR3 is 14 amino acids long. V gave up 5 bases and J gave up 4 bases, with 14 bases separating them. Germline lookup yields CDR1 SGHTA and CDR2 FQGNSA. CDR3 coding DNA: TGTGCCAGCAGCGAAGGGGCAGTTGGCTATGGCTACACCTTC. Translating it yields CASSEGAVGYGYTF.

The DNA of the CDR3 is TGTGCCAGCAGCGTGGGGACAGAAACCTACGAGCAGTACTTC. Translated: CASSVGTETYEQYF. The chain recombines TRBV9 with TRBJ2-7, with TRBD1 identical over 7 bases. J gave up 2 bases and V 2 bases, and 4 bases lay outside the gene matches. The CDR3 contains 14 residues. Germline assignment: CDR1 SGDLS and CDR2 YYNGEE.

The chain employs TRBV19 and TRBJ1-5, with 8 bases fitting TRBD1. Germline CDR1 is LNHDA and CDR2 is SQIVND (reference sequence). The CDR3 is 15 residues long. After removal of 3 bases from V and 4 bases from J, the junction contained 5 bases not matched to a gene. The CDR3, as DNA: TGTGCCAGTAGTATTGACAGGGGTGGAAATCAGCCCCAGCATTTT. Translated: CASSIDRGGNQPQHF.

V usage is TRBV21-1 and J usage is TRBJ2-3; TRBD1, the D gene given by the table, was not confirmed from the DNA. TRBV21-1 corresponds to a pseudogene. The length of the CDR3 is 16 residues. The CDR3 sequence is CASSKGAGPGTDTQYF. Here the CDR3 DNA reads TGTGCCAGCAGCAAAGGGGCAGGGCCTGGCACAGATACGCAGTATTTT.

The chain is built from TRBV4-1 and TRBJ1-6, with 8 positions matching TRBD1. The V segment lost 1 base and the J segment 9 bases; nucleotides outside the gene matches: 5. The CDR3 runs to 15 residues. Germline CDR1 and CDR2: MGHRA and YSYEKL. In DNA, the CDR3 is TGCGCCAGCAGCCAAGCAAGACAGGGGATTTCACCCCTCCACTTT. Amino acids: CASSQARQGISPLHF.

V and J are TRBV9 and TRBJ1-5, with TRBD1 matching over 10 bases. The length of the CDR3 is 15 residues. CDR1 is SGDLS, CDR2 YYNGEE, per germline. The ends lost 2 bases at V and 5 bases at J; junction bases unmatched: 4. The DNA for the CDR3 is TGTGCCAGCAGCGTGGGGACAGGGGATGATCAGCCCCAGCATTTT. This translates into CASSVGTGDDQPQHF.

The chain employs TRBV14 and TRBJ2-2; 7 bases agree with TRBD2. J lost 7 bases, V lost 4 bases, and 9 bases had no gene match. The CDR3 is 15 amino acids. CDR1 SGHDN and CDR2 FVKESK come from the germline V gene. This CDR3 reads CASSLLGGKDGELFF. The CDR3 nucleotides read TGTGCCAGCAGCCTTCTCGGGGGGAAGGACGGGGAGCTGTTTTTT. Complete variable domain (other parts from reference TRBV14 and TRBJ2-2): EAGVTQFPSHSVIEKGQTVTLRCDPISGHDNLYWYRRVMGKEIKFLLHFVKESKQDESGMPNNRFLAERTGGTYSTLKVQPAELEDSGVYFCASSLLGGKDGELFFGEGSRLTVL.

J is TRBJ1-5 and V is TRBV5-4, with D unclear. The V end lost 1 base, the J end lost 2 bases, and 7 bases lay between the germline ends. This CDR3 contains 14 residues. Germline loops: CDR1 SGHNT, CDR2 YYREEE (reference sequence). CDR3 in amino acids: CASSLFNGNQPQHF. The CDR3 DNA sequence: TGTGCCAGCAGCTTGTTTAATGGCAATCAGCCCCAGCATTTT.

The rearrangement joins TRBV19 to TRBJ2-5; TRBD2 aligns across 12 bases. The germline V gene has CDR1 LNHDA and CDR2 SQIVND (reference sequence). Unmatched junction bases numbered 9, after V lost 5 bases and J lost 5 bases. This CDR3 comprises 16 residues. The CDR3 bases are TGTGCCAGTAGTGGCCGGACTAGCGGGAATGGGGAGACCCAGTACTTC. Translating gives CASSGRTSGNGETQYF.

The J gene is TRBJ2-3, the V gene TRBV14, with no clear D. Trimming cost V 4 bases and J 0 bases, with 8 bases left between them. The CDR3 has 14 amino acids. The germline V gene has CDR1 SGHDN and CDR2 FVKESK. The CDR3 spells CASSRLTSTDTQYF. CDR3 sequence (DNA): TGTGCCAGCAGCCGCCTAACTAGCACAGATACGCAGTATTTT.

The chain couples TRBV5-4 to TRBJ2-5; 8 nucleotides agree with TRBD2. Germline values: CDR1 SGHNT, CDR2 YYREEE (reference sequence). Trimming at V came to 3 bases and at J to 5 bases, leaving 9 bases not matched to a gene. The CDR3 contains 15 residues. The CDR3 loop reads CASSSGGGLGETQYF. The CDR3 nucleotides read TGTGCCAGCAGCTCCGGGGGGGGGCTAGGGGAGACCCAGTACTTC.

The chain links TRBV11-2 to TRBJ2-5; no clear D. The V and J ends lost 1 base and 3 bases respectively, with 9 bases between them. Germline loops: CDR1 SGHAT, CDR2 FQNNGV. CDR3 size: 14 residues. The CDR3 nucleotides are TGTGCCAGCAGCTTAGTCGCGGCAAAAGAGACCCAGTACTTC. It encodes CASSLVAAKETQYF.

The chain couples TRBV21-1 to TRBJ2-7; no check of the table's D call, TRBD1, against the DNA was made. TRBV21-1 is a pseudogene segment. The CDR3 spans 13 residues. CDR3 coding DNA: TGTGCCAGCCTGGGGCAGGGTGAGGACGAGCAGTACTTC. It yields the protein CASLGQGEDEQYF.

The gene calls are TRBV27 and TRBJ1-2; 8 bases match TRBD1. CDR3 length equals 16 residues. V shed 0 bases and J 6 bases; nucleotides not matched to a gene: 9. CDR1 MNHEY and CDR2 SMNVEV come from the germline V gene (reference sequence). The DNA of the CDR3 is TGTGCCAGCAGTTTATCGCGGGCAGGGGGCTATCATGGCTACACCTTC. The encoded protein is CASSLSRAGGYHGYTF.

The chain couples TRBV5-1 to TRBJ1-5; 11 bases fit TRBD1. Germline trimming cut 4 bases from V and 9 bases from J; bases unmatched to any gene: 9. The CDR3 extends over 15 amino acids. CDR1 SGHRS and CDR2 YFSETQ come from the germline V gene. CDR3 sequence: CASSPGTGGLRPQHF. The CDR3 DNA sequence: TGCGCCAGCAGCCCTGGGACAGGGGGGTTACGGCCCCAGCATTTT.

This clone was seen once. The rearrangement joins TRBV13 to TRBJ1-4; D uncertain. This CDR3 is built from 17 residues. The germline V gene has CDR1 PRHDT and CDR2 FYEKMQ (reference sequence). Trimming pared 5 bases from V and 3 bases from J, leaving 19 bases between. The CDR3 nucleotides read TGTGCCAGCAGCAGAGAGGGAGATGGGAGGGCTAATGAAAAACTGTTTTTT. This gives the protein CASSREGDGRANEKLFF.

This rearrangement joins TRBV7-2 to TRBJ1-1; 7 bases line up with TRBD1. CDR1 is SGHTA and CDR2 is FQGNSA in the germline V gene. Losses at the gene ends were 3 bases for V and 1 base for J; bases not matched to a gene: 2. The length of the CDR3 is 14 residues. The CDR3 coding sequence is TGTGCCAGCAGCTTGGGGACAGAGAACACTGAAGCTTTCTTT. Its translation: CASSLGTENTEAFF.